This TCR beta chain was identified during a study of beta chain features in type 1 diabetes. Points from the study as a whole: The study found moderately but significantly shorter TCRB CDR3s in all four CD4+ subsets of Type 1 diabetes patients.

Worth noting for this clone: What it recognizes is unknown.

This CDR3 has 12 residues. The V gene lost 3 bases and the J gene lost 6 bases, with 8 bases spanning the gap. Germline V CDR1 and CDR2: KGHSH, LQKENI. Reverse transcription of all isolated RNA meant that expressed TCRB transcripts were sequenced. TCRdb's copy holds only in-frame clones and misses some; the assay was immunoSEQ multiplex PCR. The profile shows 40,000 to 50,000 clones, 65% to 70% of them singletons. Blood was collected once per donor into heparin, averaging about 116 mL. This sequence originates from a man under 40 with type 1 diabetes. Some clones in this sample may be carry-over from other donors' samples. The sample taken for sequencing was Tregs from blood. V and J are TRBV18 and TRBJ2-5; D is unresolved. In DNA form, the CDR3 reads TGTGCCAGCTCACCCCCTGCGCAGACCCAGTACTTC. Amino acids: CASSPPAQTQYF.